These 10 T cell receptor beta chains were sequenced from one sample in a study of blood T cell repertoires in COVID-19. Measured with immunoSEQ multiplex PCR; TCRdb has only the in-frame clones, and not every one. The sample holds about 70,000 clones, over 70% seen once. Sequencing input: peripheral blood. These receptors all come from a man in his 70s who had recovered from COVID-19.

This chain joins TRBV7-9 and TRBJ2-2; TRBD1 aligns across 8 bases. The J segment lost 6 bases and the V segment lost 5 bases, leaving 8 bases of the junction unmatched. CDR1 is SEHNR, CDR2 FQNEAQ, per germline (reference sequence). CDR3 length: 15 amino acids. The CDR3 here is CASSLGQGRPGELFF. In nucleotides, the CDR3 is TGTGCCAGCAGCCTCGGACAGGGAAGACCCGGGGAGCTGTTTTTT.

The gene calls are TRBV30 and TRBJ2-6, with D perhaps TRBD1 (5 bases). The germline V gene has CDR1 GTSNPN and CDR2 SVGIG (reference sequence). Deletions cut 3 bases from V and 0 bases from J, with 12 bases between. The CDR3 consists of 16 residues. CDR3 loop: CAWSHRISSGANVLTF. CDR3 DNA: TGTGCCTGGAGCCACAGGATTAGCTCTGGGGCCAACGTCCTGACTTTC.

The DNA for the CDR3 is TGTGCCAGTAGTTGGACAGGAGCCCTCTACGAGCAGTACTTC. The encoded protein is CASSWTGALYEQYF. The V and J genes are TRBV19 and TRBJ2-7; the match to TRBD1 covers 7 bases. Losses at the gene ends were 5 bases for V and 3 bases for J; bases not matched to a gene: 7. Germline loops: CDR1 LNHDA, CDR2 SQIVND (reference sequence). The CDR3 runs 14 residues.

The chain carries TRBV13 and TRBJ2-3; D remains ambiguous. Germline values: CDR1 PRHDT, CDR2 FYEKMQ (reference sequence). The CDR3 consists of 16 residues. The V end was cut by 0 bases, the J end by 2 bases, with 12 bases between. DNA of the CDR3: TGTGCCAGCAGCTTAGGCCGGTACAGATACACAGATACGCAGTATTTT. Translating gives CASSLGRYRYTDTQYF. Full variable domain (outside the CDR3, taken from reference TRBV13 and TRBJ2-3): AAGVIQSPRHLIKEKRETATLKCYPIPRHDTVYWYQQGPGQDPQFLISFYEKMQSDKGSIPDRFSAQQFSDYHSELNMSSLELGDSALYFCASSLGRYRYTDTQYFGPGTRLTVL.

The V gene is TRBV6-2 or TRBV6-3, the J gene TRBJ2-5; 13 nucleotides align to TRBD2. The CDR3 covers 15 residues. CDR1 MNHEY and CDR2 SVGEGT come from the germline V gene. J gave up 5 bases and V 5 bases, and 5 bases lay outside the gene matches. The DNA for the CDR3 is TGTGCCAGCAGTACAACTAGCGGGGGGGCGGAGACCCAGTACTTC. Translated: CASSTTSGGAETQYF.

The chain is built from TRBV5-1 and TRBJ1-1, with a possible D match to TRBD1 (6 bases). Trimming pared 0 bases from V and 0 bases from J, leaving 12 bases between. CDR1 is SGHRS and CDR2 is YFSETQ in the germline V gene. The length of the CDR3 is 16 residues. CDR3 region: CASSLEGGNVNTEAFF. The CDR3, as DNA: TGCGCCAGCAGCTTGGAAGGGGGTAACGTGAACACTGAAGCTTTCTTT.

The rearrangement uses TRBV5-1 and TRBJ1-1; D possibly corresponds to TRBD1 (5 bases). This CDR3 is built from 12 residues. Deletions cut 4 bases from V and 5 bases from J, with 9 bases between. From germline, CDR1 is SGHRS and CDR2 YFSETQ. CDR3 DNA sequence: TGCGCCAGCAGCGTTCAGGGTACTGAAGCTTTCTTT. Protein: CASSVQGTEAFF.

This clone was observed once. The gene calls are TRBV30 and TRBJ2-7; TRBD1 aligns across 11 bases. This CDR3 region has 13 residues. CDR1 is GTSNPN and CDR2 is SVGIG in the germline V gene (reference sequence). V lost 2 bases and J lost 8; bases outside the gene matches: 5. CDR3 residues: CAWSPGQGVQQYF. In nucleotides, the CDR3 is TGTGCCTGGAGTCCGGGACAGGGGGTCCAGCAGTACTTC.

The CDR3 loop reads CASSWGQGTEAFF. In DNA, the CDR3 is TGCGCCAGCAGCTGGGGACAGGGTACTGAAGCTTTCTTT. The rearrangement joins TRBV5-1 to TRBJ1-1; 9 nucleotides align to TRBD1. The CDR3 is made up of 13 amino acids. From germline, CDR1 is SGHRS and CDR2 YFSETQ. After removal of 3 bases from V and 5 bases from J, the junction contained 2 bases not matched to a gene.

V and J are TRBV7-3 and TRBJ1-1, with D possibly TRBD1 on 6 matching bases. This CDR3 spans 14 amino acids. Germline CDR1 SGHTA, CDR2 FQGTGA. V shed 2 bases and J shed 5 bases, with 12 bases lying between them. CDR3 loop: CASSLGGAPTEAFF. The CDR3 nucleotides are TGTGCCAGCAGCTTAGGGGGGGCGCCTACTGAAGCTTTCTTT.